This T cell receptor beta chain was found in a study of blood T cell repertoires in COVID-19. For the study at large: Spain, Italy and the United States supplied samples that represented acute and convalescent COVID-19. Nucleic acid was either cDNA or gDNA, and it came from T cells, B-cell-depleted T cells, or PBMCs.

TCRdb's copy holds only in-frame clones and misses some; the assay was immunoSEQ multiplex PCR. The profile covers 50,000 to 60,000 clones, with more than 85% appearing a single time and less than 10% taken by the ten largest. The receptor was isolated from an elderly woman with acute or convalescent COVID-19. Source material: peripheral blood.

CDR3 amino acids: CASSEAWLITQYF. The CDR3 region has the DNA TGTGCCAGCAGTGAAGCCTGGCTGATTACGCAGTATTTT. J is TRBJ2-3 and V is TRBV6-1; D ambiguous. The V end lost 0 bases, the J end lost 8 bases, and 9 bases lay between the germline ends. The length of the CDR3 is 13 residues. Germline CDR1 is MNHNS and CDR2 is SASEGT.